This T cell receptor beta chain is from a study of T cells after yellow fever vaccination. V lost 1 base, J lost 10 bases, and 7 bases stayed unmatched. The CDR3 loop spans 14 amino acids. Germline CDR1 is LGHDT and CDR2 is YNNKEL (reference sequence). From the 5' RACE reads, TCRdb called clonotypes with MiXCR, one entry per CDR3 protein. The sample has about 340,000 distinct CDR3 sequences, 7.5% to 9% seen once. Specimen: PBMCs, collected on the day of the first yellow fever vaccination. The chain uses TRBV3-1 and TRBJ1-1, with 9 bases fitting TRBD1. The clonotype was recovered from a young man who received the YFV17D yellow fever vaccine. The CDR3: CASSQGTGEYIAFF. CDR3 DNA sequence: TGTGCCAGCAGCCAAGGGACAGGGGAGTATATAGCTTTCTTT.